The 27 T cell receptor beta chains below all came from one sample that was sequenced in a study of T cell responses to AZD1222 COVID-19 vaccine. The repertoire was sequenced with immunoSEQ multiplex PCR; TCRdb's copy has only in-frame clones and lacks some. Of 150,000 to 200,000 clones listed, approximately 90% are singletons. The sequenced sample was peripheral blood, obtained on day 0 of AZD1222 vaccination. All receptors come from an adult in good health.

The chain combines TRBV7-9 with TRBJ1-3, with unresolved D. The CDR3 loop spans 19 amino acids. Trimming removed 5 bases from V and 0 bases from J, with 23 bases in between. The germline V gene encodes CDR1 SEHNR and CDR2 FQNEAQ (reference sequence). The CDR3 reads CASSHYWADLTFSGNTIYF. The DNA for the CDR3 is TGTGCCAGCAGCCATTATTGGGCAGATCTGACATTCTCTGGAAACACCATATATTTT. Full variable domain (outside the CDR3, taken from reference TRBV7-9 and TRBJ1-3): DTGVSQNPRHKITKRGQNVTFRCDPISEHNRLYWYRQTLGQGPEFLTYFQNEAQLEKSRLLSDRFSAERPKGSFSTLEIQRTEQGDSAMYLCASSHYWADLTFSGNTIYFGEGSWLTVV.

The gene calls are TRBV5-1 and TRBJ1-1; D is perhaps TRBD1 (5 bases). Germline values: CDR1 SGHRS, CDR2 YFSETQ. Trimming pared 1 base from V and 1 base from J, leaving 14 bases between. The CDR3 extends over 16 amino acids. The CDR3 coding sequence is TGCGCCAGCAGCTTGCCCCGGGACGGGGCGAACACTGAAGCTTTCTTT. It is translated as CASSLPRDGANTEAFF.

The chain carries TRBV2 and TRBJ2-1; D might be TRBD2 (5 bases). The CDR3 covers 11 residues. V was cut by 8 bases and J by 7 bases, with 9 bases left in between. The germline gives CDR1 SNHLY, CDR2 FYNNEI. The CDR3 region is CASGSWNEQFF. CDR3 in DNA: TGTGCCAGCGGGAGCTGGAATGAGCAGTTCTTC.

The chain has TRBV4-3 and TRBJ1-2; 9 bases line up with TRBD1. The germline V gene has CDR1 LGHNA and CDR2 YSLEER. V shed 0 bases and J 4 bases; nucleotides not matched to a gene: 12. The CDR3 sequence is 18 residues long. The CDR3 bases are TGCGCCAGCAGCCAAGATTCGGGCGGACAGGGGTGGGCCTATGGCTACACCTTC. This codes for CASSQDSGGQGWAYGYTF.

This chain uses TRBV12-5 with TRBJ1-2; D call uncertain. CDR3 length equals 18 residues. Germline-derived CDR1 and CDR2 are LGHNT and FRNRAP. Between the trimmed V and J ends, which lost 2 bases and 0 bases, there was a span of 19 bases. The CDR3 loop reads CASGLLARTVYPNYGYTF. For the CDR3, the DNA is TGTGCTAGTGGTTTGCTCGCCAGGACGGTCTATCCTAACTATGGCTACACCTTC.

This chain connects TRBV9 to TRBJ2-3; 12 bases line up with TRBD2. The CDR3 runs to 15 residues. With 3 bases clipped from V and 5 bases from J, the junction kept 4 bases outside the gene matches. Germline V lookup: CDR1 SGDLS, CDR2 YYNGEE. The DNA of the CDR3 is TGTGCCAGCAGCGCGACTAGCGGGGGTTTAGATACGCAGTATTTT. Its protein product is CASSATSGGLDTQYF.

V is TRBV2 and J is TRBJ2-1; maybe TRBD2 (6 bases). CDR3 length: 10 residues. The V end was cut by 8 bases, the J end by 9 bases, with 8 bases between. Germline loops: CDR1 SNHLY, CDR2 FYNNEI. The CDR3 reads CASGGGEQFF. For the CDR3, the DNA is TGTGCCAGCGGGGGAGGTGAGCAGTTCTTC.

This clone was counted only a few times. CDR3 nucleotides: TGTGCCTGGAGTGTGGAGGCGAACACTGAAGCTTTCTTT. This codes for CAWSVEANTEAFF. V gene TRBV30 combines with J gene TRBJ1-1; D is uncertain. The germline CDR1 and CDR2 sequences are GTSNPN and SVGIG (reference sequence). CDR3 size: 13 residues. V gave up 0 bases and J gave up 1 base, with 6 bases separating them.

The CDR3 bases are TGTGCCAGCAGCATTCGGGACAGCACTGAAGCTTTCTTT. Translating gives CASSIRDSTEAFF. The chain joins TRBV12-3 or TRBV12-4 to TRBJ1-1; 7 positions match TRBD1. J lost 4 bases, V lost 6 bases, and 5 bases had no gene match. The CDR3 sequence is 13 residues long.

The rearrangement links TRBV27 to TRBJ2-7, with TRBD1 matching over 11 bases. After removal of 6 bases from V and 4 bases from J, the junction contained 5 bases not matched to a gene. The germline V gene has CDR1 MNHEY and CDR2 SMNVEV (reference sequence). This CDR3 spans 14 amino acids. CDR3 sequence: CASRTGTGGYEQYF. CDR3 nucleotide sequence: TGTGCCAGCAGGACCGGGACAGGGGGGTACGAGCAGTACTTC.

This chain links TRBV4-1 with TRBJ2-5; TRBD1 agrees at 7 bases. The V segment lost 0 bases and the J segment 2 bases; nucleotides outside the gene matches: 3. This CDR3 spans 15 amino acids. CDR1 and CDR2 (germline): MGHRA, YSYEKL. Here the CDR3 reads CASSQDAGGQETQYF. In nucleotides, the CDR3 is TGCGCCAGCAGCCAAGATGCAGGGGGTCAAGAGACCCAGTACTTC.

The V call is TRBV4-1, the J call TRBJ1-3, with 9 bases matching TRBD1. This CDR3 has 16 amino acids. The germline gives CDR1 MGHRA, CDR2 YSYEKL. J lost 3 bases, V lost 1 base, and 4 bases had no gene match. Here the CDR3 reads CASSQGGQGGGNTIYF. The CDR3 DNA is TGCGCCAGCAGCCAAGGGGGACAGGGCGGTGGAAACACCATATATTTT.

DNA for the CDR3: TGTGCCATCAGTGAGTCGAAGCGGGGGGTCTACGAGCAGTACTTC. It specifies CAISESKRGVYEQYF. This rearrangement joins TRBV10-3 to TRBJ2-7; 9 bases are a match to TRBD2. The V gene's germline CDR1 is ENHRY and CDR2 SYGVKD. The CDR3 totals 15 residues. Trimming cost V 0 bases and J 3 bases; bases outside gene matches: 3.

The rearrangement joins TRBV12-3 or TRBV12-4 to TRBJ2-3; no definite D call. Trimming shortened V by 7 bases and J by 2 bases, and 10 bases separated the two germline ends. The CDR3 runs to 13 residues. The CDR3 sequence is CASTQEATDTQYF. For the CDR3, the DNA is TGTGCCAGCACCCAGGAAGCCACAGATACGCAGTATTTT.

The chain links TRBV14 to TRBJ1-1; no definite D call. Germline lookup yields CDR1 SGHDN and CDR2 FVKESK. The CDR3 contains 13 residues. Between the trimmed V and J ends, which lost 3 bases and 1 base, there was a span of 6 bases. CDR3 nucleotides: TGTGCCAGCAGCCAGAAAGGGAACACTGAAGCTTTCTTT. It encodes CASSQKGNTEAFF.

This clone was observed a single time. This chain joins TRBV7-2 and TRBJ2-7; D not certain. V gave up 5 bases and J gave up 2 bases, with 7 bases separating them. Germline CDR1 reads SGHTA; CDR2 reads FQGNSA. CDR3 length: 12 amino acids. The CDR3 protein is CASSINTYEQYF. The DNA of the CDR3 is TGTGCCAGCAGCATTAACACCTACGAGCAGTACTTC.

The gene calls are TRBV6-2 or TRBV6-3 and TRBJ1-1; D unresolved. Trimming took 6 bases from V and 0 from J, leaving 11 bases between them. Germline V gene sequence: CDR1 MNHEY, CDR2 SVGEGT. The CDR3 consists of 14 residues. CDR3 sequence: CASSPEFMNTEAFF. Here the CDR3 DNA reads TGTGCCAGCAGCCCGGAATTTATGAACACTGAAGCTTTCTTT.

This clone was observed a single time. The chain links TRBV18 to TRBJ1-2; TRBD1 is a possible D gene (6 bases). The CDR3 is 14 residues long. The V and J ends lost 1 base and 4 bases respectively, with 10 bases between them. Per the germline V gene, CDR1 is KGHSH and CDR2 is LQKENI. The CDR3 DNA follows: TGTGCCAGCTCACCACTTAGGGGGTCCTATGGCTACACCTTC. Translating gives CASSPLRGSYGYTF.

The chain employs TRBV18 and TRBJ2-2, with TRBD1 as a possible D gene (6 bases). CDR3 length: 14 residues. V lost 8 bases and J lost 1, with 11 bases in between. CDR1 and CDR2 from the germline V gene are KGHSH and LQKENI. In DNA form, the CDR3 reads TGTGCCAGCCTGGGGACACAGAACACCGGGGAGCTGTTTTTT. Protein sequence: CASLGTQNTGELFF. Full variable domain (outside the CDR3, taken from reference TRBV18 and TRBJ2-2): NAGVMQNPRHLVRRRGQEARLRCSPMKGHSHVYWYRQLPEEGLKFMVYLQKENIIDESGMPKERFSAEFPKEGPSILRIQQVVRGDSAAYFCASLGTQNTGELFFGEGSRLTVL.

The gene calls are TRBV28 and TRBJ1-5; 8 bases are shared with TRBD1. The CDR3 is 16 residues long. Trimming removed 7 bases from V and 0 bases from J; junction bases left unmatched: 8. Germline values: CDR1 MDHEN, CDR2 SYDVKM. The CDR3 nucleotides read TGTGCCAGCACTGAAACCGGGACAGGTAGCAATCAGCCCCAGCATTTT. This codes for CASTETGTGSNQPQHF.

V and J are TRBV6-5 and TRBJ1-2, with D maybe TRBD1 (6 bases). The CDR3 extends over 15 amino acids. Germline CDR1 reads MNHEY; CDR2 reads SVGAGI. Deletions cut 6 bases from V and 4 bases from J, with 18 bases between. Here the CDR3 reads CASRPRSGAAYGYTF. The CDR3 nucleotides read TGTGCCAGCAGACCACGGTCGGGGGCGGCCTATGGCTACACCTTC.

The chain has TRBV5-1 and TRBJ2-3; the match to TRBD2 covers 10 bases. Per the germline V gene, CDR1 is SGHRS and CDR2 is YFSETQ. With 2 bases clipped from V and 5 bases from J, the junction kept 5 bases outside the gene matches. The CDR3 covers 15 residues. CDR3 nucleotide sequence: TGCGCCAGCAGCTTTAGCGGGGGGTTGAAAGATACGCAGTATTTT. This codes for CASSFSGGLKDTQYF.

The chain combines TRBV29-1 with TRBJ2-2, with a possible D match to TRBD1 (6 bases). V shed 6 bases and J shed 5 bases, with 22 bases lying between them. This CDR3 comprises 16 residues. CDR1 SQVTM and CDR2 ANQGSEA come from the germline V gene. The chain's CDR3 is CSVVLQGPGRTGELFF. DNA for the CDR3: TGCAGCGTAGTCTTACAGGGCCCAGGAAGGACCGGGGAGCTGTTTTTT.

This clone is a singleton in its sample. The DNA for the CDR3 is TGTGCCAGCATTCCCTCGACAGAGAACTATGGCTACACCTTC. Amino acids: CASIPSTENYGYTF. The rearrangement uses TRBV2 and TRBJ1-2, with TRBD1 as a possible D gene (5 bases). The CDR3 has 14 amino acids. V gave up 7 bases and J gave up 2 bases, with 14 bases separating them. Germline V lookup: CDR1 SNHLY, CDR2 FYNNEI.

The CDR3 loop reads CASSSGTGGSYGYTF. The CDR3 DNA sequence: TGTGCCAGCAGCTCCGGGACAGGGGGTTCCTATGGCTACACCTTC. The V gene is TRBV6-5, the J gene TRBJ1-2; 11 nucleotides line up with TRBD1. Germline CDR1 MNHEY, CDR2 SVGAGI. Germline trimming cut 6 bases from V and 4 bases from J; bases unmatched to any gene: 7. This CDR3 is 15 amino acids long.

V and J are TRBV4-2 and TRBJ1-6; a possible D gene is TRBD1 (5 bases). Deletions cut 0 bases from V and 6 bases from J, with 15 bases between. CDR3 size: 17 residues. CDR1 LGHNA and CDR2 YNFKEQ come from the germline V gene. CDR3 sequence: CASSQDGSGTANSPLHF. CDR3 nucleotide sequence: TGTGCCAGCAGCCAAGATGGGAGCGGGACTGCTAATTCACCCCTCCACTTT.

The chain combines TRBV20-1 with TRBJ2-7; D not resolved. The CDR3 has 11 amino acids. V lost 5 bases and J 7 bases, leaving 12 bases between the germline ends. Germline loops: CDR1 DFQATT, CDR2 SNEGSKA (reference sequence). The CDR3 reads CSALLEQEQYF. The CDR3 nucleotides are TGCAGTGCTCTCTTGGAGCAGGAGCAGTACTTC.